A single sample gave rise to the 12 T cell receptor beta chains below, sequenced in a study of CD8 T cells in Susac syndrome. Random hexamers were used to reverse transcribe roughly 0.45 to 1 ug of RNA. TCRdb recomputed calls from the immunoSEQ multiplex PCR reads with MiXCR, one row per CDR3 protein. This repertoire shows more than 200,000 distinct CDR3 sequences, over 85% found once; its top ten account for about 0.07%. The sample comprised CD4+ T cells from PBMCs. All receptors derive from a human donor with multiple sclerosis.

V is TRBV5-1 and J is TRBJ1-5, with TRBD1 as a possible D gene (6 bases). V shed 7 bases and J shed 0 bases, with 14 bases lying between them. Per the germline V gene, CDR1 is SGHRS and CDR2 is YFSETQ. This CDR3 spans 15 amino acids. CDR3 loop: CASRPGANSNQPQHF. The CDR3 DNA sequence: TGCGCCAGCCGGCCGGGGGCGAATAGCAATCAGCCCCAGCATTTT.

V usage is TRBV10-3 and J usage is TRBJ2-7; TRBD1 matches 7 bases. The trim removed 7 bases at V and 2 bases at J, leaving 8 bases unmatched. The CDR3 covers 14 residues. Germline assignment: CDR1 ENHRY and CDR2 SYGVKD. CDR3 residues: CAITRDRSTYEQYF. The CDR3 DNA reads as TGTGCCATCACTCGGGACAGATCCACCTACGAGCAGTACTTC.

The J gene is TRBJ2-1, the V gene TRBV3-1; 7 bases are shared with TRBD2. The CDR3 has 15 amino acids. Trimming removed 3 bases from V and 5 bases from J; junction bases left unmatched: 7. Germline CDR1 LGHDT, CDR2 YNNKEL (reference sequence). Here the CDR3 DNA reads TGTGCCAGCAGCCAGGGAGCGGGACTCAACAATGAGCAGTTCTTC. It translates to CASSQGAGLNNEQFF.

The CDR3 loop is CAWSARDNQETQYF. The CDR3 DNA is TGTGCCTGGAGTGCCCGGGACAACCAAGAGACCCAGTACTTC. The chain combines TRBV30 with TRBJ2-5, with a possible D match to TRBD1 (6 bases). The germline V and J ends were trimmed by 1 base and 0 bases, with 9 bases remaining between them. Germline V gene data show CDR1 as GTSNPN and CDR2 as SVGIG (reference sequence). The CDR3 has 14 amino acids. Together with reference TRBV30 and TRBJ2-5, the CDR3 gives the full variable domain: SQTIHQWPATLVQPVGSPLSLECTVEGTSNPNLYWYRQAAGRGLQLLFYSVGIGQISSEVPQNLSASRPQDRQFILSSKKLLLSDSGFYLCAWSARDNQETQYFGPGTRLLVL.

The chain combines TRBV20-1 with TRBJ1-6; possible D gene TRBD1, 6 bases. V was pared by 1 base and J by 7 bases, with 14 bases between. The CDR3 has 15 residues. The V gene's germline CDR1 is DFQATT and CDR2 SNEGSKA (reference sequence). The CDR3: CSARAPEGENSPLHF. As DNA, the CDR3 is TGCAGTGCTAGAGCCCCCGAGGGGGAGAATTCACCCCTCCACTTT.

The rearrangement links TRBV25-1 to TRBJ1-6, with TRBD1 identical over 7 bases. Germline V lookup: CDR1 MGHDK, CDR2 SYGVNS. Unmatched junction bases numbered 8, after V lost 4 bases and J lost 8 bases. The CDR3 sequence is 15 residues long. The CDR3 loop is CASSGQGSFDSPLHF. The CDR3 DNA sequence: TGTGCCAGCAGTGGACAGGGATCGTTCGATTCACCCCTCCACTTT. The full variable domain, rest sourced from reference TRBV25-1 and TRBJ1-6, is EADIYQTPRYLVIGTGKKITLECSQTMGHDKMYWYQQDPGMELHLIHYSYGVNSTEKGDLSSESTVSRIRTEHFPLTLESARPSHTSQYLCASSGQGSFDSPLHFGNGTRLTVT.

The chain joins TRBV12-3 or TRBV12-4 to TRBJ2-2, with TRBD1 identical over 9 bases. The CDR3 runs to 15 residues. V trimming: 6 bases; J trimming: 1 base; junction bases outside the gene matches: 3. CDR3 sequence: CASRGGQGNTGELFF. The CDR3 bases are TGTGCCAGCAGGGGGGGACAGGGGAACACCGGGGAGCTGTTTTTT.

The gene calls are TRBV6-5 and TRBJ2-3; D remains ambiguous. The germline V gene encodes CDR1 MNHEY and CDR2 SVGAGI. This CDR3 comprises 17 residues. V was cut by 0 bases and J by 0 bases, with 13 bases left in between. The CDR3 DNA reads TGTGCCAGCAGTTACTCTAAGGTCGTATCTAGCACAGATACGCAGTATTTT. Translation gives CASSYSKVVSSTDTQYF.

This chain uses TRBV25-1 with TRBJ1-1; D unresolved. This CDR3 is 10 amino acids long. Germline-derived CDR1 and CDR2 are MGHDK and SYGVNS. This CDR3 reads CPLRTTEAFF. The CDR3, as DNA: TGTCCCCTACGGACCACTGAAGCTTTCTTT.

This chain joins TRBV15 and TRBJ2-1, with TRBD1 matching 9 bases. This CDR3 is 15 amino acids long. The V segment lost 5 bases and the J segment 10 bases; nucleotides outside the gene matches: 12. Germline V lookup: CDR1 LNHNV, CDR2 YYDKDF (reference sequence). CDR3 in amino acids: CATSGRGQGGREQFF. CDR3 in DNA: TGTGCCACCAGCGGGCGGGGACAGGGTGGTCGGGAGCAGTTCTTC.

V gene TRBV9 combines with J gene TRBJ2-5, with D unclear. The length of the CDR3 is 15 residues. Germline V lookup: CDR1 SGDLS, CDR2 YYNGEE. V dropped 0 bases and J dropped 2 bases, with 11 bases sitting between them. CDR3 bases: TGTGCCAGCAGCGTAGCGCCTAGTGTGCAAGAGACCCAGTACTTC. This codes for CASSVAPSVQETQYF.

The chain uses TRBV27 and TRBJ2-1; 8 bases align to TRBD2. V shed 0 bases and J 0 bases; nucleotides not matched to a gene: 1. This CDR3 comprises 16 residues. Germline V gives CDR1 MNHEY, CDR2 SMNVEV (reference sequence). DNA for the CDR3: TGTGCCAGCAGTTTATCAGCGGGGGCCTCCTACAATGAGCAGTTCTTC. Amino acids: CASSLSAGASYNEQFF.